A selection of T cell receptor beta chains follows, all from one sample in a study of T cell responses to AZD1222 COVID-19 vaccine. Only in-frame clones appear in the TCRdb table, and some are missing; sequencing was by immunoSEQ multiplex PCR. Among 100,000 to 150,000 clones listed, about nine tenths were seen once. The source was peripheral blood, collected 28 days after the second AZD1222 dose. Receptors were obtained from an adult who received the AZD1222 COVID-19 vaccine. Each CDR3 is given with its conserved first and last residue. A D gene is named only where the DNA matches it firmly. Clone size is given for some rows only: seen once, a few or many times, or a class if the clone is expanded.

CASSLTGGTEAFF | TGTGCCAGCAGTTTAACAGGGGGCACTGAAGCTTTCTTT | TRBJ1-1 | TRBV28 | TRBD1 | -
CASSMRWRGGSGELFF | TGTGCCAGTAGTATGAGGTGGAGGGGCGGGTCCGGGGAGCTGTTTTTT | TRBJ2-2 | TRBV19 | - | -
CATSRDIGGNGYTF | TGTGCCACCAGCAGAGATATCGGGGGCAATGGCTACACCTTC | TRBJ1-2 | TRBV15 | - | -
CASSQLSGASQGAQQPQHF | TGTGCCAGCAGCCAATTAAGCGGGGCATCACAGGGGGCACAACAGCCCCAGCATTTT | TRBJ1-5 | TRBV16 | TRBD1 | -
CASSEGRAEAFF | TGTGCCAGCAGTGAAGGGAGAGCTGAAGCTTTCTTT | TRBJ1-1 | TRBV6-1 | - | -
CASSLLDRGTEAFF | TGTGCCAGCAGCTTATTGGACAGGGGCACTGAAGCTTTCTTT | TRBJ1-1 | TRBV13 | TRBD1 | -
CASSRWTSGAYNEQFF | TGTGCCAGCAGCCGATGGACTAGCGGGGCCTACAATGAGCAGTTCTTC | TRBJ2-1 | TRBV14 | TRBD2 | few
CASSREAGATNTEAFF | TGTGCCAGCAGCCGGGAAGCGGGGGCAACGAACACTGAAGCTTTCTTT | TRBJ1-1 | TRBV5-4 | - | -
CASSSPGQGVGNTGELFF | TGTGCCAGCAGCTCGCCGGGACAGGGGGTGGGGAACACCGGGGAGCTGTTTTTT | TRBJ2-2 | TRBV7-6 | TRBD1 | -
CASSRGATNEKLFF | TGTGCCAGCAGTCGGGGCGCAACTAATGAAAAACTGTTTTTT | TRBJ1-4 | TRBV2 | - | -
CASSQVEGQFPYGYTF | TGTGCCAGCAGCCAAGTTGAAGGACAATTCCCCTATGGCTACACCTTC | TRBJ1-2 | TRBV3-1/TRBV3-2 | - | -
CASSDYTRTGELFF | TGTGCCAGCAGTGATTACACGCGCACCGGGGAGCTGTTTTTT | TRBJ2-2 | TRBV27 | - | -
CAWSVLGTMETQYF | TGTGCCTGGAGTGTACTGGGGACTATGGAGACCCAGTACTTC | TRBJ2-5 | TRBV30 | TRBD2 | few
CASSPGGTGGGNTIYF | TGCGCCAGCAGCCCGGGGGGCACAGGGGGCGGAAACACCATATATTTT | TRBJ1-3 | TRBV5-1 | TRBD1 | -
CASSQGIRRDEQFF | TGCGCCAGCAGCCAGGGGATCCGTCGTGATGAGCAGTTCTTC | TRBJ2-1 | TRBV4-1 | - | -
CASRPGRGYTGELFF | TGCGCCAGCAGACCGGGACGAGGCTACACCGGGGAGCTGTTTTTT | TRBJ2-2 | TRBV10-1 | - | -
CASSLYINQETQYF | TGTGCCAGCAGCTTATATATAAACCAAGAGACCCAGTACTTC | TRBJ2-5 | TRBV7-2 | - | -
CASSLAGLQNTEAFF | TGTGCCAGCAGCTTAGCGGGACTCCAAAACACTGAAGCTTTCTTT | TRBJ1-1 | TRBV7-9 | - | -
CASSEAWRQGYEQYF | TGTGCCAGCAGTGAAGCCTGGAGGCAGGGGTACGAGCAGTACTTC | TRBJ2-7 | TRBV6-1 | - | -
CASSPGQGYEKLFF | TGCGCCAGCAGCCCCGGACAGGGCTATGAAAAACTGTTTTTT | TRBJ1-4 | TRBV5-1 | TRBD1 | -
CASSALIDTEAFF | TGTGCCAGTAGTGCATTGATTGACACTGAAGCTTTCTTT | TRBJ1-1 | TRBV19 | - | -
CATSRDMGTGANVLTF | TGTGCCACCAGCAGAGATATGGGGACTGGGGCCAACGTCCTGACTTTC | TRBJ2-6 | TRBV15 | - | -
CASSPPKGGGGGYTF | TGTGCCAGCAGTCCTCCTAAAGGGGGCGGGGGCGGCTACACCTTC | TRBJ1-2 | TRBV6-6 | TRBD1 | -
CASSPSRTDTQYF | TGCGCCAGCAGCCCCTCCCGCACAGATACGCAGTATTTT | TRBJ2-3 | TRBV5-1 | - | once
CASSYGPLTPYGYTF | TGTGCCAGCAGTTACGGACCCCTAACGCCGTATGGCTACACCTTC | TRBJ1-2 | TRBV6-2/TRBV6-3 | - | once
CASSLRIITSWGASGYTF | TGTGCCAGCAGCCTTCGGATAATAACCAGTTGGGGGGCGAGTGGCTACACCTTC | TRBJ1-2 | TRBV11-2 | - | -
CAWSPGGAGGYTF | TGTGCCTGGAGCCCCGGGGGGGCGGGCGGCTACACCTTC | TRBJ1-2 | TRBV30 | - | -
CASSHPGTSGYNEQFF | TGCGCCAGCAGCCACCCCGGGACTAGCGGATACAATGAGCAGTTCTTC | TRBJ2-1 | TRBV4-1 | TRBD2 | -
CATSAPQGRLNTGELFF | TGTGCCACCAGTGCTCCACAGGGGCGCCTAAACACCGGGGAGCTGTTTTTT | TRBJ2-2 | TRBV24-1 | TRBD1 | -
CASSDLDRAPFNEQFF | TGCGCCAGCAGTGACCTCGACAGGGCTCCCTTCAATGAGCAGTTCTTC | TRBJ2-1 | TRBV10-2 | TRBD1 | once
CASTGGWGGLSGYTF | TGTGCCAGCACCGGAGGGTGGGGAGGGCTCTCTGGCTACACCTTC | TRBJ1-2 | TRBV2 | - | -
CASMGPEDRGKETQYF | TGTGCCAGCATGGGCCCGGAGGACAGGGGTAAAGAGACCCAGTACTTC | TRBJ2-5 | TRBV6-6 | TRBD1 | -
CASSTLDSGETQYF | TGTGCCAGTAGTACCCTCGACAGTGGGGAGACCCAGTACTTC | TRBJ2-5 | TRBV19 | - | few
CASSQYGVGGALGYGYTF | TGTGCCAGCAGCCAATATGGAGTAGGGGGGGCGCTCGGGTATGGCTACACCTTC | TRBJ1-2 | TRBV4-2 | - | -
CASSFGQGNTEAFF | TGTGCCAGCAGTTTTGGTCAGGGGAACACTGAAGCTTTCTTT | TRBJ1-1 | TRBV27 | - | -
CASSPTVHSYEQYF | TGCGCCAGCAGCCCGACAGTCCACTCCTACGAGCAGTACTTC | TRBJ2-7 | TRBV5-1 | - | -
CASSLTGSARNNEQFF | TGTGCCAGCAGCTTAACGGGGTCTGCCAGAAACAATGAGCAGTTCTTC | TRBJ2-1 | TRBV7-3 | - | -
CASSTQGNYGYTF | TGCGCCAGCAGCACCCAGGGGAACTATGGCTACACCTTC | TRBJ1-2 | TRBV5-1 | - | -
CASRGPGLAGVREQFF | TGTGCCAGCAGGGGTCCGGGACTAGCGGGGGTACGGGAGCAGTTCTTC | TRBJ2-1 | TRBV5-6 | TRBD2 | -
CASSQGEGNQPQHF | TGCGCCAGCAGCCAGGGCGAAGGCAATCAGCCCCAGCATTTT | TRBJ1-5 | TRBV5-1 | - | -
CASSLRNEKLFF | TGTGCCAGCAGCTTGAGGAATGAAAAACTGTTTTTT | TRBJ1-4 | TRBV5-5 | - | -
CASTLYRGSGANVLTF | TGCGCCAGCACCCTCTACAGGGGGTCTGGGGCCAACGTCCTGACTTTC | TRBJ2-6 | TRBV5-1 | TRBD1 | -
CASSSGTVGNTIYF | TGTGCCAGCAGCTCCGGGACAGTTGGAAACACCATATATTTT | TRBJ1-3 | TRBV7-9 | TRBD1 | -
CASSLVGGDYQPQHF | TGTGCCAGCAGCCTGGTAGGGGGGGACTATCAGCCCCAGCATTTT | TRBJ1-5 | TRBV2 | - | -
CASSQGTGRTEAFF | TGTGCCAGCAGCCAAGGGACAGGGAGGACTGAAGCTTTCTTT | TRBJ1-1 | TRBV14 | TRBD1 | -
CASKGTVSGNTIYF | TGTGCCAGCAAGGGGACAGTCTCTGGAAACACCATATATTTT | TRBJ1-3 | TRBV2 | TRBD1 | -
CASREASGGTDTQYF | TGTGCCAGCAGGGAGGCTAGCGGAGGCACAGATACGCAGTATTTT | TRBJ2-3 | TRBV6-5 | TRBD2 | -
CASSPDPGTELYGYTF | TGTGCCAGCTCACCAGATCCCGGGACCGAGCTATATGGCTACACCTTC | TRBJ1-2 | TRBV18 | - | -
CASSESGYYNSPLHF | TGTGCCAGCAGTGAGTCTGGGTACTATAATTCACCCCTCCACTTT | TRBJ1-6 | TRBV2 | - | many
CATSSRLAGDNEQFF | TGTGCCACCAGCAGCCGACTAGCGGGAGACAATGAGCAGTTCTTC | TRBJ2-1 | TRBV15 | TRBD2 | -
CASSPNVMDLLTVRPGSPLHF | TGTGCCAGCTCACCAAATGTCATGGACCTTCTAACGGTGCGGCCCGGTTCACCCCTCCACTTT | TRBJ1-6 | TRBV18 | - | -